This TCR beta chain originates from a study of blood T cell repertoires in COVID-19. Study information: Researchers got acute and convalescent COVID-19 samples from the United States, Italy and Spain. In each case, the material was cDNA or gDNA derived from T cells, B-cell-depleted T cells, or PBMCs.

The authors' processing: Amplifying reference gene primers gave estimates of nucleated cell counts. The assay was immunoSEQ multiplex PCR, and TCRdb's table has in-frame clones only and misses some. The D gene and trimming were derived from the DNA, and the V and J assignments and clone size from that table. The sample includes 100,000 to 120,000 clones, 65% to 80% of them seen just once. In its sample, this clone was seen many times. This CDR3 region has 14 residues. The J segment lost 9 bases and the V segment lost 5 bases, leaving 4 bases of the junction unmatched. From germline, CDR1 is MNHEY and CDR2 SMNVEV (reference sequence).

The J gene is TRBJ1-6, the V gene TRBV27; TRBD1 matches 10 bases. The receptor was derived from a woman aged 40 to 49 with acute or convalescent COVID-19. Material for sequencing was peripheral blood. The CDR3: CASSGRTGGSPLHF. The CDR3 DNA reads TGTGCCAGCAGTGGCCGGACAGGGGGTTCACCCCTCCACTTT.